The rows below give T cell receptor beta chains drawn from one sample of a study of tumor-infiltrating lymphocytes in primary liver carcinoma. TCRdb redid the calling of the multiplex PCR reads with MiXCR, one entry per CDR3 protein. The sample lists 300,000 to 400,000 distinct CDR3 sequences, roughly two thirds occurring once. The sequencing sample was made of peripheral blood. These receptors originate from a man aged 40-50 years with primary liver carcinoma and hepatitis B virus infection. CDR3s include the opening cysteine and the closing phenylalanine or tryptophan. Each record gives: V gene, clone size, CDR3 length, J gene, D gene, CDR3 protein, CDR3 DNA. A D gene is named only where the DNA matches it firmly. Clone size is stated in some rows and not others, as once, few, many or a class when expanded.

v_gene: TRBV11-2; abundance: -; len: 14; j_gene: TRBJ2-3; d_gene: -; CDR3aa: CARSSWGSTDMQYF; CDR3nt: TGTGCCAGAAGCTCGTGGGGTAGCACAGATATGCAGTATTTT
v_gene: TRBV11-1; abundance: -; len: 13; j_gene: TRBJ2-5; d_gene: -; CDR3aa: CTSSPGLVTYQYF; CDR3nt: TGTACCAGCAGCCCCGGGCTGGTGACATACCAGTACTTC
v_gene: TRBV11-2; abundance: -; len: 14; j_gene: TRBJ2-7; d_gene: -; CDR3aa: CGSSLEGTALEQYF; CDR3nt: TGTGGCAGCAGCTTAGAAGGGACGGCACTCGAGCAGTACTTC
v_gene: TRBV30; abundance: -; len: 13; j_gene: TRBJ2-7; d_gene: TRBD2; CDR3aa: CVCRLSGIQEQYF; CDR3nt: TGTGTCTGCCGACTAAGCGGGATACAGGAGCAGTACTTC
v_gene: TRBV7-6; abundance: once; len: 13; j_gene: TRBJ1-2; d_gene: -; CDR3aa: CASSHSRGYGYTF; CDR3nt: TGCGCCAGCAGCCACTCGAGGGGCTATGGCTACACCTTC
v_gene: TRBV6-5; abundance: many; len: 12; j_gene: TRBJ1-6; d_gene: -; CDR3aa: CASSQDNSPLHF; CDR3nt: TGTGCCAGCAGCCAAGATAATTCACCCCTCCACTTT
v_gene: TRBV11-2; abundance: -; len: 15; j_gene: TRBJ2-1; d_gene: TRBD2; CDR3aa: CANSPSGRPYNEEFF; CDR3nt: TGTGCCAACAGCCCCAGCGGGAGGCCCTACAATGAGGAGTTCTTC
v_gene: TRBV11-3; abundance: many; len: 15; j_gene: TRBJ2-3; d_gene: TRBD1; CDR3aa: CASSPRTGGTDTQYF; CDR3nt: TGTGCCAGCAGCCCGCGGACAGGGGGAACAGATACGCAGTATTTT
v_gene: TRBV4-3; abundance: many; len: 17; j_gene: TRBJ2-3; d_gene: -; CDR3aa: CASSQELSPRGGNTQYF; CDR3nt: TGCGCCAGCAGCCAAGAGCTTAGCCCCCGAGGCGGGAATACGCAGTATTTT
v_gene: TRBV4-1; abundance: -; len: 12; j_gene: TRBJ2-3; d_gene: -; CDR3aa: CVSSQNLDTQYF; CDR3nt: TGCGTCAGCAGCCAAAACCTCGATACGCAGTATTTT
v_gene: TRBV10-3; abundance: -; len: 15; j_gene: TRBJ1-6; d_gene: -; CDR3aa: CVISESMAGNSPLHF; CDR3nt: TGTGTCATCAGTGAGTCGATGGCAGGCAATTCACCCCTCCACTTT
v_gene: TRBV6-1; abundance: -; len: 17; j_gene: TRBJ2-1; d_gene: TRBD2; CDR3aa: CASSSEWGLVGGGEQFF; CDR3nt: TGTGCCAGCAGTTCGGAGTGGGGACTAGTGGGAGGCGGTGAGCAGTTCTTC
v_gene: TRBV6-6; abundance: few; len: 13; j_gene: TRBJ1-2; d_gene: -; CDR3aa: CASRIQVHYGYTF; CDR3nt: TGTGCCAGCAGGATACAGGTCCACTATGGCTACACCTTC
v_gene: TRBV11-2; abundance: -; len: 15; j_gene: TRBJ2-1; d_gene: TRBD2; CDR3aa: CASSLWEGRNNEQFF; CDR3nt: TGTGCCAGCAGCCTGTGGGAGGGCCGGAACAATGAGCAGTTCTTC
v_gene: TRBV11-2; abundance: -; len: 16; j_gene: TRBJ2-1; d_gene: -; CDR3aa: CVSSLGLGVTSTKQFF; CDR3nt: TGTGTCAGCAGCTTAGGTCTTGGGGTTACTTCCACTAAGCAGTTCTTC
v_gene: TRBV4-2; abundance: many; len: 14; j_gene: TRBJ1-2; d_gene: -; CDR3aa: CASSQRTGNYGYTF; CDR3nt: TGTGCCAGCAGCCAGAGGACGGGGAACTATGGCTACACCTTC
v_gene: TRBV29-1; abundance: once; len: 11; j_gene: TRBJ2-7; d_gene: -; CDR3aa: CSVVWNREQYF; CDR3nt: TGCAGCGTTGTTTGGAACCGCGAGCAGTACTTC
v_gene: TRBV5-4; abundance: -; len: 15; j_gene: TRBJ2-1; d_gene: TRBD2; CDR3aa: CASSSGLAGVNEQLF; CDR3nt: TGTGCCAGCAGCTCCGGACTAGCGGGAGTTAATGAGCAGCTCTTC
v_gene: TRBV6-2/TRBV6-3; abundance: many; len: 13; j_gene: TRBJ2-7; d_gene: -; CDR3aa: CASSSASSFEQYF; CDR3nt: TGTGCCAGCAGTTCAGCATCCTCGTTCGAGCAGTACTTC
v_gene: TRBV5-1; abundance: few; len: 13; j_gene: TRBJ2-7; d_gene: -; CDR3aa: CASYEIGSYEQYF; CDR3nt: TGCGCCAGTTACGAGATCGGCTCCTACGAGCAGTACTTC
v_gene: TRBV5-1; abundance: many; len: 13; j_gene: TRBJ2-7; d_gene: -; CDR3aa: CASSRDMIYEQYF; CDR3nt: TGCGCCAGCAGCCGTGACATGATCTACGAGCAGTACTTC
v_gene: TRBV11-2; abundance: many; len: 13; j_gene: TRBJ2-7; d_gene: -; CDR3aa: CASSPRVDYEQYF; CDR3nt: TGTGCCAGCAGCCCCCGGGTCGACTACGAGCAGTACTTC
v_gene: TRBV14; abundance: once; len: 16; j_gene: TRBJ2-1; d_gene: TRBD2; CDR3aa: CAISRSLAGVYNEQFF; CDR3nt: TGTGCCATCAGCCGTTCACTAGCGGGAGTCTACAATGAACAGTTCTTC
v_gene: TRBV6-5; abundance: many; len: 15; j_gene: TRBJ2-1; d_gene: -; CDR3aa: CASSYPVVRRNEQFF; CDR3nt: TGTGCCAGCAGTTACCCCGTGGTGCGGCGCAATGAGCAGTTCTTC
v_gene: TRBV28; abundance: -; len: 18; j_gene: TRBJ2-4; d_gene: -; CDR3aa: CASSPIQTPGWVLNIHYF; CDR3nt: TGTGCCAGCAGTCCCATTCAAACGCCGGGGTGGGTGTTGAACATTCACTACTTC
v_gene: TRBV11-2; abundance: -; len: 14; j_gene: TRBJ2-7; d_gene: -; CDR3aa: CASSTGIGSSEQCF; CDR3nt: TGTGCCAGCAGCACGGGGATTGGGAGTAGCGAGCAGTGCTTC
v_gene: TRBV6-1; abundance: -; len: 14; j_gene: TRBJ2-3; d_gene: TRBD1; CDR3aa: CASMTDRGSDAQYF; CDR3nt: TGCGCCAGCATGACCGACAGGGGATCAGATGCGCAGTATTTT
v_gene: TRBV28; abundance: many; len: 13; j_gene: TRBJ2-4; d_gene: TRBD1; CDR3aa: CASSRQGENIQYF; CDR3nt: TGTGCCAGCAGCCGACAGGGTGAAAACATTCAGTACTTC
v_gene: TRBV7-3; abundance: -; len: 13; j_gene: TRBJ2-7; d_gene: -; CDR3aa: CASSLNGGYEQYF; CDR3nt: TGTGCCAGCAGCTTAAATGGGGGGTACGAGCAGTACTTC
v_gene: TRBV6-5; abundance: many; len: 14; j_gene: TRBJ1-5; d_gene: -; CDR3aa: CASKSDYFNQPQHF; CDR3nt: TGTGCCAGCAAGTCCGACTATTTCAATCAGCCCCAGCATTTT
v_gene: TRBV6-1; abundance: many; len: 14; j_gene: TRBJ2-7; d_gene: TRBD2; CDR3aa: CASSESGRAEEQYF; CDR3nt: TGTGCCAGCAGTGAGAGCGGGAGGGCTGAAGAGCAGTACTTC
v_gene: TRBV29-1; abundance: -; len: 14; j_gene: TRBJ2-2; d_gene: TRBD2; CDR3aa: CSVEVSGDTGELSF; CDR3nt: TGCAGCGTTGAGGTTAGCGGGGACACCGGTGAGCTGTCTTTT
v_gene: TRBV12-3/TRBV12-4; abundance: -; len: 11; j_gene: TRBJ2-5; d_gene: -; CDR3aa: CASRYQETQYF; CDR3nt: TGTGCCAGCAGATATCAAGAGACCCAGTACTTC
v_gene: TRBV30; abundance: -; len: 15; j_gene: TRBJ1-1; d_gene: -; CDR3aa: CAWSAGTYGGTEALF; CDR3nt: TGTGCCTGGAGTGCCGGGACTTATGGGGGTACTGAAGCTCTCTTT
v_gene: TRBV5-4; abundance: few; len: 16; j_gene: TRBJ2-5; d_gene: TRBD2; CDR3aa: CASSFGGLAGGETQYF; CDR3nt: TGTGCCAGCAGCTTTGGGGGACTAGCGGGGGGGGAGACCCAGTACTTC
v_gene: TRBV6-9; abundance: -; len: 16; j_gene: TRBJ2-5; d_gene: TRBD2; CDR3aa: CVSRKTSGLSQETQYF; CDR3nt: TGTGTCAGCAGGAAGACTAGCGGGTTATCCCAAGAGACCCAGTACTTC
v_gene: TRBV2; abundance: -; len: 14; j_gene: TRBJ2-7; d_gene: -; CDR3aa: CASSESVQGYEQYF; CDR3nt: TGTGCCAGCAGTGAGTCGGTACAGGGCTACGAGCAGTACTTC
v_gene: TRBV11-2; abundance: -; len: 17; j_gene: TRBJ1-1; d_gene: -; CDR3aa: CASSLDLAFWGFTETFF; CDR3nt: TGTGCCAGCAGCTTAGATCTGGCGTTCTGGGGTTTCACTGAAACTTTCTTT
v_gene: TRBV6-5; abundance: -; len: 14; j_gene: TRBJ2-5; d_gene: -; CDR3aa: CASSYGAGQETQYF; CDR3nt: TGTGCCAGCAGTTACGGCGCTGGCCAAGAGACCCAGTACTTC
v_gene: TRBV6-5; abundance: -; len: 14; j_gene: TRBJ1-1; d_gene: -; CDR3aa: CANNWAGEGTEAFF; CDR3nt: TGTGCCAACAACTGGGCAGGGGAGGGCACTGAAGCTTTCTTT
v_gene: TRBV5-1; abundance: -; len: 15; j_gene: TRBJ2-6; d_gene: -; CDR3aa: CASSLGQPGANVLTF; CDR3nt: TGCGCCAGCAGCTTGGGACAACCTGGGGCCAACGTCCTGACTTTC
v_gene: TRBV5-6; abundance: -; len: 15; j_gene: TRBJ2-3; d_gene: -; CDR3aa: CASSADGGVSDTQYF; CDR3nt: TGTGCCAGCAGCGCCGACGGGGGAGTCTCAGATACGCAGTATTTT
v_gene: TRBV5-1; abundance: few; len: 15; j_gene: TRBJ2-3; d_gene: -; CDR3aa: CASSLEEASTDTQYF; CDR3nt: TGCGCCAGCAGCTTGGAGGAGGCCTCTACAGATACGCAGTATTTT
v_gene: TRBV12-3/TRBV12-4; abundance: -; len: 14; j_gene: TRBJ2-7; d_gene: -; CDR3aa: CASSLTRRAYEQYF; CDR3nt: TGTGCCAGCAGTTTAACGAGACGGGCATACGAGCAGTACTTC
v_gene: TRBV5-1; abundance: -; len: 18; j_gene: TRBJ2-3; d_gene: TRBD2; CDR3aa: CASGLAGTSGYGADTQYF; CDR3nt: TGCGCCAGCGGCTTGGCGGGGACTAGCGGATACGGGGCAGATACGCAGTATTTT
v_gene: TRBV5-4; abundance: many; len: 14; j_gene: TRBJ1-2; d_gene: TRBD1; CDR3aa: CASSQGSPYYGYTF; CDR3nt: TGTGCCAGCTCACAGGGGTCCCCCTACTATGGCTACACCTTC